This T cell receptor beta chain was identified in a study of blood T cell repertoires in COVID-19. Study background: The samples span acute and convalescent COVID-19 from the United States, Italy and Spain. From T cells, B-cell-depleted T cells, or PBMCs came the material, which was cDNA or gDNA.

Details on this clone: An end of the junction differs from the germline gene, which may be a read error.

The CDR3 has 11 residues. The germline gives CDR1 SGHDN, CDR2 FVKESK. In the original analysis: By means of reference gene primer amplification, nucleated cell counts were estimated. Clones were sequenced by immunoSEQ multiplex PCR, and TCRdb holds only the in-frame ones, with some missing. V and J calls and clone size come straight from that table; D and trimming were deduced from the DNA. The data contain some 150,000 clones, roughly 90% of them singletons. The rearrangement links TRBV14 to TRBJ1-5; 9 bases agree with TRBD1. This sequence was found in a woman aged 60-75 years who had recovered from COVID-19. The sequenced material came from peripheral blood. CDR3 DNA sequence: TGTGCCAGCAGCCTCCGGGACAGGGCCCTTTTT. Translated: CASSLRDRALF.